This T cell receptor beta chain was retrieved from a study of T cells in Graves' hyperthyroidism and ophthalmopathy (dated by TCRdb to the late 2010s). With regard to the full study: Peripheral blood was collected at initial diagnosis, before any treatment. The paper describes TCR Vbeta CDR3 sequencing of 140 or so peripheral blood samples, made up of fewer than 50 ophthalmopathy patients, roughly 80 hyperthyroidism patients and 17 progressor patients. An independent validation cohort of under 20 hyperthyroidism patients and over 15 patients who later progressed to ophthalmopathy tested prospective prediction of ophthalmopathy. Following sampling, methimazole starting at 30 mg daily was given to hyperthyroidism patients, and high-dose intravenous methylprednisolone was given to ophthalmopathy patients. Thyroid tissue and blood T-cell repertoires from six Graves' hyperthyroidism patients were also compared in the study. A discovery cohort of 95 to 100 patients, roughly 43 with Graves' ophthalmopathy and roughly 59 with stable Graves' hyperthyroidism, was used to find distinguishing TCR V-J signatures. The 75 to 100 discovery patients were divided at random into training and test sets in a 7:3 ratio.

Measured from the cysteine to the phenylalanine, the CDR3 is 15 residues long. Just the 45-base CDR3 DNA is kept, in frame starting at base 1. CDR1 and CDR2 were assigned from the germline V gene as MDHEN and SYDVKM. Trimming costs V 3 bases and J 0 bases, and their ends lie 8 bases apart. As for this clonotype: Its antigen is unknown. No per-base quality is available; no much larger clone lies one base away.

General findings and caveats noted by the study authors: A 13 V-J signature model separated ophthalmopathy from stable hyperthyroidism, with 87.88% sensitivity and 81.08% specificity in cross-validation and 80%/75% in testing. In validation, progression to ophthalmopathy was predicted by the model with approximately 67% sensitivity and roughly 76% specificity, a median of 6.5 months before onset. Most expanded thyroid clonotypes (frequency above 0.001) were also found in blood, which suggests that blood repertoires may mirror thyroid immune responses. Sample size was not statistically predetermined, and blinding of investigators to group allocation was not performed.

Stable Graves' hyperthyroidism was defined as the absence of progression to ophthalmopathy over 18 months of follow-up. The hyperthyroidism patients were between 18 and 65 years old and newly diagnosed, with a disease duration of less than 2 months. Patients with uncontrolled infections, other autoimmune diseases, pregnancy or lactation were excluded. Diagnoses were established on the basis of clinical symptoms, serum thyroxine and TRAb, thyroid ultrasound, and orbital computed tomography. PBMCs were isolated from more than 8 ml of fresh peripheral blood by Ficoll-Paque density gradient centrifugation. Total RNA was extracted using Trizol reagent, and RNA quality was assessed on an Agilent 2100 Bioanalyzer. TCR beta CDR3 regions were amplified from RNA transcripts. A first-round RT-PCR of the TCR CDR3 used the HTBI primer set with the Qiagen OneStep RT-PCR kit. Libraries were constructed in a second round of multiplex PCR, after which size selection and purification were performed. The libraries were sequenced on an Illumina HiSeq2000 using paired-end 100 bp reads. The paper's data handling went like this. Raw data were processed with SOAPnuke, discarding reads with adapters, uncalled bases, mean Phred below 15, or no exact constant-primer or identifier match. High-quality paired reads were merged using COPE v1.2.5, and each unique nucleotide sequence was defined as a clonotype. MiTCR v1.1 was used to align clonotypes to the IMGT TRBV, TRBD and TRBJ reference segments. The analysis included only V-J combinations with a frequency above 0.0001, which together covered roughly 99% of the repertoires. The TCS score was defined as the ratio of F50 (clonal expansion) to E x V (chaos), calculated using BLOSUM62-based TCRdist between CDR3 peptides within each V-J. Welch's t-statistics and random forest reduced several hundred V-J features to roughly 13, which were used in a naive Bayes classifier (R e1071). The public sequencing data were trimmed at Q25 with fastp and processed into clonotypes with MiXCR by TCRdb, which kept only in-frame beta chains. Every distinct CDR3 protein forms one entry, paired with its most common genes and DNA. TCRdb, not the authors, supplied the V and J calls. The sample table shows a few hundred thousand distinct CDR3 sequences, and approximately 14% are seen once. Approximately 15% of the sample belongs to the ten largest clones.

The clonotype originates from a woman between 35 and 50 years old with Graves' hyperthyroidism. The specimen was blood. The V and J genes are TRBV28 and TRBJ2-2; there is no confident call for the D gene. CDR3 sequence: CASSFVGANTGELFF. The DNA sequence reads TGTGCCAGCAGTTTTGTTGGGGCGAACACCGGGGAGCTGTTTTTT.